What follows is one T cell receptor (beta chain) and its context. What this receptor recognizes is not known. Spanning cysteine to phenylalanine, the CDR3 consists of 15 amino acids. Only the protein is on record. The sample comes from a study of monozygotic twins with inflammatory bowel disease (dated by TCRdb to 2018 to 2020). Broadly, across the study: The complete study included around 30 monozygotic twin pairs: 19 IBD-discordant Danish pairs and nine German pairs, of which four were IBD-concordant and five were IBD-discordant. Disease-associated traits were sought mainly through comparisons between IBD patients and their genetically identical healthy co-twins within discordant pairs. Each individual had, on average, about 151 000 unique TCRalpha sequences and 181 000 unique TCRbeta sequences available for analysis.

Study-wide conclusions, independent of this receptor: Repertoire similarity did not differ between concordant and discordant twins, which could be due to limited statistical power. No single strong signal or clonotype linked to IBD turned up in the results, so the idea that one exists was not supported. Different T cell subtypes could not be distinguished in the analysis. Measured by the inverse Simpson index, TCRbeta repertoire diversity was lower in IBD patients than in their healthy co-twins. Compared with healthy twins, IBD patients had fewer clonotypes in common with other individuals, a difference most pronounced in patients showing signs of disease activity. Because patients received different immunosuppressive treatments, the repertoires may have picked up extra background noise and variability between individuals.

Library preparation used 5' RACE. The input for every TCR library was 3500 ng of total RNA. For each sample, cDNA synthesis was carried out in eight separate reactions using SMARTScribe reverse transcriptase. Unique molecular identifiers containing a 6-nucleotide sample barcode were introduced through template switching during cDNA synthesis. Two nested PCRs of about 16 and 10 cycles amplified the TCRalpha and TCRbeta cDNA, and bead purification followed each PCR. Before amplification, the cDNA was both treated with uracil DNA-glycosylase and purified with the QIAquick PCR purification kit. In the second PCR, Illumina TruSeq-compatible adapters and sample-specific barcodes were added. Library quality and concentration were checked on TapeStation and Qubit, and libraries were pooled at approximately 5 ng each. Pooled libraries were sequenced on an Illumina HiSeq2500 single-index Rapid Run with 2 x 100 bp reads and custom sequencing primers. Per the authors' processing: UMI-based consensus assembly with MiGEC version 1.2.6 was used to correct PCR and sequencing errors. V(D)J alignment, clonotype assembly and CDR3 extraction were performed with MiXCR version 2.1.1. To normalise gene usage, clonotype sharing and MAIT/NKT TCR abundance, the top 1000, 10 000 and 20 000 clonotypes in each sample were analysed. After downsampling to 27 000 UMIs, diversity was calculated as the inverse Simpson index using the vegan R package. Paired Mann-Whitney U tests were applied to discordant twin pairs, and Benjamini-Hochberg correction was used for multiple testing. TCRdb reprocessed the reads, and each CDR3 protein sequence is entered once, without DNA. TCRdb, not the authors, supplied the V and J calls. The table for this sample records a few hundred thousand distinct CDR3 sequences. Approximately 1.6% of the sample goes to the ten largest clones.

An approximately 2.5 ml peripheral blood sample was drawn into PAXgene tubes per donor and stored at -80°C. Without T cell sorting, total RNA was isolated from whole blood using the PAXgene blood miRNA kit on an automated QIAcube. Peripheral blood from monozygotic twin pairs concordant or discordant for inflammatory bowel disease was subjected to deep TCRalpha and TCRbeta repertoire profiling with unique molecular barcoding. For every twin pair, smoking habits were documented, and each individual was categorised as a current, former or never smoker. The sequenced material came from blood. The rearranged segments are TRBV12-3 or TRBV12-4 and TRBJ1-2. This TCR derives from a human donor with ulcerative colitis or Crohn's disease, or a healthy co-twin of an affected twin (not recorded which). The CDR3: CASSLRRTANYGYTF.